The sequence of this TCR beta chain was determined in a study of response to subunit inactivated influenza vaccine. Broader study findings: That few new T cells are recruited by each seasonal influenza vaccination was the authors' suggestion.

This clonotype was seen a few times. Its antigen is undetermined. TCRdb reprocessed the RT-PCR reads with MiXCR, giving one entry per CDR3 protein. Found here are 550,000 to 800,000 distinct CDR3 sequences, about 15% of them singletons; the top ten hold 5.5% to 7%. The CDR3 extends over 13 amino acids. V was trimmed by 2 bases and J by 7 bases, leaving 11 bases between them. Germline V CDR1 and CDR2: SEHNR, FQNEAQ (reference sequence). The clonotype originates from a man aged 45-65 years who received an inactivated influenza vaccine. The sequencing here drew on PBMCs from blood, taken approximately 15 days before vaccination. This rearrangement joins TRBV7-9 to TRBJ2-5; possible D gene TRBD2, 6 bases. The CDR3 DNA reads TGTGCCAGCAGCTTAAAGGGACTCGTGACCCAGTACTTC. This translates into CASSLKGLVTQYF.